The next 5 T cell receptor beta chains were all read from a single sample in a study of blood T cell repertoires in COVID-19. Sequenced by immunoSEQ multiplex PCR; TCRdb stores in-frame clones only, minus some. This sample yields 150,000 to 200,000 clones, of which roughly 80% are seen a single time; around 6% belongs to the top ten. Sequencing was performed on peripheral blood. Receptors originate from a middle-aged woman with COVID-19, enrolled during active disease.

The chain links TRBV19 to TRBJ2-2; weak D call: TRBD2 (5 bases). The CDR3 covers 14 residues. Trimming shortened V by 7 bases and J by 2 bases, and 11 bases separated the two germline ends. Germline CDR1 and CDR2: LNHDA and SQIVND (reference sequence). The CDR3 DNA sequence: TGTGCCAGTAAGGGCGGGCGAAACACCGGGGAGCTGTTTTTT. Translation gives CASKGGRNTGELFF.

This clone was picked up one time. The chain recombines TRBV29-1 with TRBJ1-5; D remains ambiguous. The V gene's germline CDR1 is SQVTM and CDR2 ANQGSEA. This CDR3 has 14 amino acids. The V end was cut by 7 bases, the J end by 2 bases, with 15 bases between. The CDR3 spells CSAQFGAGNQPQHF. CDR3 bases: TGCAGCGCCCAATTCGGTGCGGGCAATCAGCCCCAGCATTTT.

Here the CDR3 DNA reads TGTGCCAGTCGCCCCGGAGGAGATACGCAGTATTTT. Its translation: CASRPGGDTQYF. The V and J genes are TRBV19 and TRBJ2-3; D may be TRBD2 (5 bases). Germline lookup yields CDR1 LNHDA and CDR2 SQIVND (reference sequence). CDR3 length: 12 residues. The V end was cut by 8 bases, the J end by 5 bases, with 11 bases between.

The J gene is TRBJ2-4, the V gene TRBV19, with 8 bases aligning to TRBD2. The CDR3 has 14 amino acids. CDR1 and CDR2 from the germline V gene are LNHDA and SQIVND (reference sequence). Trimming took 7 bases from V and 8 from J; bases not matched to a gene: 10. CDR3 sequence (DNA): TGTGCCAGTAAAAGGATGAGCGGGAGTGACATTCAGTACTTC. Its protein is CASKRMSGSDIQYF.

The chain employs TRBV18 and TRBJ1-4; TRBD1 matches 7 bases. Trimming removed 0 bases from V and 7 bases from J; junction bases left unmatched: 8. The CDR3 runs to 16 residues. CDR1 is KGHSH, CDR2 LQKENI, per germline. The CDR3 DNA sequence: TGTGCCAGCTCACCACCGGGACAGCGTTTTGGTGAAAAACTGTTTTTT. This gives the protein CASSPPGQRFGEKLFF.